Described below is a single T cell receptor beta chain sequence and its context. Under the authors' procedure: Nucleated cell number was recorded as an estimate derived from reference gene primer amplification. Sequencing used immunoSEQ multiplex PCR; TCRdb keeps in-frame clones, though not all of them. V and J calls and clone size are copied from that table; D and trimming were computed from the DNA. The repertoire holds under 250,000 clones, 80% to 90% seen once, with around 7.3% in the top ten. The sample comes from a study of blood T cell repertoires in COVID-19. Study-wide background: Sites across the United States, Italy and Spain contributed samples from acute and convalescent COVID-19. The analysed material was cDNA or gDNA that came from T cells, B-cell-depleted T cells, or PBMCs.

The V end lost 6 bases, the J end lost 0 bases, and 12 bases lay between the germline ends. Germline values: CDR1 MDHEN, CDR2 SYDVKM. This CDR3 contains 15 residues. The chain has TRBV28 and TRBJ1-5, with D possibly being TRBD1 (6 bases). Material: peripheral blood. The sequence came from a woman aged 45-65 years with active or convalescent COVID-19. The CDR3: CASRNGQYSNQPQHF. As DNA, the CDR3 is TGTGCCAGCAGGAACGGACAGTATAGCAATCAGCCCCAGCATTTT.